These T cell receptor beta chains were read from a single sample in a study of early T cells in non-severe SARS-CoV-2 infection. TCRdb itself ran the 5' RACE reads through MiXCR, one entry per CDR3 protein. Of roughly 60,000 distinct CDR3 sequences detected, 6% to 8.5% appear once; the ten largest clones hold 3% to 4%. What was sequenced was whole blood. The receptors here all came from an adult who was a healthcare worker with PCR-confirmed SARS-CoV-2 infection or an uninfected control (not recorded which). The conserved cysteine and the conserved F or W are not part of the CDR3 here. The order of the fields is V gene, CDR3 protein.

V gene: TRBV28; CDR3 protein: ASREGGAYGYT
V gene: TRBV7-6; CDR3 protein: ASSFGRDEQF
V gene: TRBV11-1; CDR3 protein: ASSPGTSHEQF
V gene: TRBV4-1; CDR3 protein: ASRQWDGNEKLF
V gene: TRBV2; CDR3 protein: ASRGQSNEQF
V gene: TRBV3-1; CDR3 protein: ASSRRVVGESYNEQF
V gene: TRBV5-5; CDR3 protein: ASSPRDGSSYEQY
V gene: TRBV11-3; CDR3 protein: ASSRDREAGQF
V gene: TRBV14; CDR3 protein: ASSQGLAGLYNEQF
V gene: TRBV20-1; CDR3 protein: SANNRDRGLSTQY
V gene: TRBV28; CDR3 protein: ASTDSAGESYNEQF
V gene: TRBV7-8; CDR3 protein: ASSPYGGTGANVLT
V gene: TRBV4-2; CDR3 protein: ASSQGTGSTEAF
V gene: TRBV28; CDR3 protein: ASSRGSRPETQY